This record covers a single T cell receptor beta chain. Antigen unknown. The V gene end was trimmed by 11 bases and the J gene end by 8 bases; junction bases not matched to a gene: 14. This CDR3 region has 14 residues. The sample is drawn from a study of cytomegalovirus exposure and HLA in healthy donors. On the study more broadly: Unique TCRs from HLA-typed donors, roughly 89 million of them, were held in an early data release.

The PCR was carried out with 60 Vbeta primers and 13 Jbeta primers. TCRdb's table, derived via immunoSEQ multiplex PCR, lists solely in-frame clones and lacks some. The sample holds roughly 170,000 clones, roughly four fifths seen once. General study points: An apparent linkage of common viral pathogens to several of the most significant clusters emerged in a later analysis.

Sequencing was performed on PBMCs. This clonotype was obtained from a female donor in good health and CMV-seronegative. The gene calls are TRBV23-1 and TRBJ2-1, with 8 bases that match TRBD2. TRBV23-1 is sorted into the ORF group, with uncertain function. CDR3 region: CADREGLPGHEQFF. For the CDR3, the DNA is TGCGCCGACCGGGAGGGCCTACCGGGCCATGAGCAGTTCTTC.